This T cell receptor beta chain was sequenced during a study of CD8+ T cells in alopecia areata (dated by TCRdb to the late 2010s). Regarding the research as a whole: Treated patients were enrolled in an open-label pilot trial of oral tofacitinib, 5 to 10 mg twice daily, for moderate-to-severe alopecia areata. Patients received tofacitinib for 6 to 18 months and were then followed off drug for 6 months to check for delayed response and recurrence. To study T cell clonal expansion in alopecia areata, the researchers applied high-throughput TCRbeta sequencing to both the C3H/HeJ mouse model and human patients. Scalp tissue and sorted CD4+ and CD8+ peripheral blood T cells from patchy and totalis/universalis alopecia areata patients and from healthy controls were covered by human TCRbeta sequencing. Tofacitinib-treated patients had biopsies at baseline and at 4 and 24 weeks of treatment, with a later scalp biopsy in several patients. Scalp clonality was compared among normal scalp (n=4), patchy alopecia areata scalp (n=8), and alopecia totalis/universalis scalp (n=8). RNA was obtained with the PAXgene miRNA kit for fixed scalp, the miRNeasy kit for PBMCs, and the RNeasy kit for mouse skin. Amplification of TCRbeta CDR3 regions was done by immunoSEQ multiplex PCR using 35 Vbeta forward primers and 13 Jbeta reverse primers. Study-level results and caveats: Resident alphabeta T cells in normal human skin are also sequenced, complicating scalp TCR repertoire analysis, unlike mouse skin dominated by gammadelta T cells. Compared with normal scalp, lesional scalp had higher clonality and more expanded CD8+ clones, particularly in alopecia totalis/universalis, a pattern that suggests antigenic drive. Shared TCR sequences between patients were less evident than in mice, which may be partly attributable to HLA diversity in the patient population.

CDR1 and CDR2 were assigned from the germline V gene (reference sequence) as GTSNPN and SVGIG. The CDR3, from cysteine to phenylalanine, totals 11 residues. The retained sequence is limited to the CDR3, 33 bases, with the frame set at the first base. V and J lose 4 bases and 1 base, and a span of 4 bases separates them. Taken with the paper, the label for time point translates to: baseline before oral tofacitinib. Lesional scalp punch biopsies and peripheral blood were obtained from alopecia areata patients. PBMCs were isolated by density centrifugation and stained for CD3, CD4 and CD8, and CD4+ and CD8+ T cells were sorted on a FACSAria. Libraries were built with the immunoSEQ multiplex PCR assay. RNA was extracted from all samples and reverse transcribed into cDNA as template for TCR sequencing. First-strand cDNA was synthesized using SuperScript III with a 2:1 mix of oligo-dT and random hexamers. A synthetic immune receptor repertoire was used to gauge amplification bias, and whatever bias remained was removed computationally. The authors' analysis ran thus. Raw reads were preprocessed for error removal, and CDR3 was defined according to IMGT conventions as running from the conserved cysteine to phenylalanine. To get clonality, Shannon entropy was normalized by log2 of the number of productive unique TCRs and the result was subtracted from 1. Whether each scalp clone was CD4 or CD8 was inferred by checking scalp TCRbeta sequences against the CD4 and CD8 repertoires from sorted blood. This is the immuneACCESS table as TCRdb keeps it, with only in-frame sequences that have V and J called. A part of the clones is gone; compared with another copy, unresolved V genes explain less than half, and the rest is unexplained. The V and J calls and clone size come from that table; D and trimming were worked out from the DNA. Across this sample there are 170,000 or so clones, with over 50% seen only once. The ten largest clones add up to about 15% of the sample.

Points on this clone: The clone's antigen remains unknown. The input lacks base qualities; no much larger clone sits a single base away.

This TCR came from a human donor with alopecia areata. The chain joins TRBV30 to TRBJ1-1; no D segment can be confidently identified. Source: CD4+ T cells sorted from blood, taken at week 0. The CDR3 protein is CAWNKNTEAFF. The DNA sequence is as follows: TGTGCCTGGAATAAGAACACTGAAGCTTTCTTT. Reference TRBV30 and TRBJ1-1 genes cover what lies past the CDR3, so the full variable domain is SQTIHQWPATLVQPVGSPLSLECTVEGTSNPNLYWYRQAAGRGLQLLFYSVGIGQISSEVPQNLSASRPQDRQFILSSKKLLLSDSGFYLCAWNKNTEAFFGQGTRLTVV.